This T cell receptor beta chain was sequenced during a study of T cell responses to AZD1222 COVID-19 vaccine. Regarding this clone: Its antigen is unknown.

Study results and limitations: Every sample of the repertoires postdated the peak T cell response.

The V gene end was trimmed by 7 bases and the J gene end by 3 bases; junction bases not matched to a gene: 5. Germline V gene data show CDR1 as MNHEY and CDR2 as SVGAGI. The length of the CDR3 is 14 residues. Produced via immunoSEQ multiplex PCR; TCRdb's table is partial and in-frame only. The data show about 150,000 clones, 80% to 90% seen once. Source: peripheral blood, taken on day 0 of AZD1222 vaccination. The rearrangement links TRBV6-5 to TRBJ1-4, with 7 bases matching TRBD1. This TCR was recovered from an adult in good health. CDR3 in amino acids: CASITGVPNEKLFF. CDR3 coding DNA: TGTGCCAGCATTACAGGGGTTCCTAATGAAAAACTGTTTTTT.